The 32 T cell receptor beta chains listed next were all sequenced from one sample in a study of CD8 T cells in ankylosing spondylitis. TCRdb re-called the 5' RACE reads through MiXCR, storing one row per CDR3 protein. The sample consists of 100,000 to 150,000 distinct CDR3 sequences, about 7% of them appearing once. Sequenced material: blood, either unsorted or a sorted T cell fraction (not recorded which). These receptors came from a male donor with ankylosing spondylitis or in good health (not recorded which).

This clonotype was seen only a few times. A clone one base away is much larger, so this may be a read error. The rearrangement joins TRBV28 to TRBJ1-2; D is possibly TRBD1 (5 bases). The CDR3 length is 12 residues. The germline CDR1 and CDR2 sequences are MDHEN and SYDVKM. The CDR3 DNA reads as TGTGCCACCAGTTCCGGGGGCTATGGCTACACCTTC. Protein product: CATSSGGYGYTF.

This clonotype was counted ten times or more. V is TRBV7-8 and J is TRBJ2-7; 9 bases map to TRBD1. Germline assignment: CDR1 SGHVS and CDR2 FQNEAQ. The trim removed 2 bases at V and 2 bases at J, leaving 10 bases unmatched. The CDR3 contains 17 residues. CDR3 in amino acids: CASSLIPPGQGPYEQYF. Here the CDR3 DNA reads TGTGCCAGCAGCTTAATTCCCCCGGGACAGGGACCCTACGAGCAGTACTTC.

This clonotype was picked up many times. CDR3 in amino acids: CASSRGQGVYEQYF. The CDR3, as DNA: TGTGCCAGCTCACGCGGACAGGGAGTCTACGAGCAGTACTTC. The chain couples TRBV18 to TRBJ2-7, with 8 bases that match TRBD1. V shed 4 bases, J shed 3 bases, and the junction held 5 bases outside the gene matches. CDR1 is KGHSH, CDR2 LQKENI, per germline. The CDR3 length is 14 residues.

This clonotype was seen ten or more times. This chain joins TRBV6-2 or TRBV6-3 and TRBJ2-1, with D tentatively TRBD1 (6 bases). The CDR3 contains 13 residues. CDR1 is MNHEY, CDR2 SVGEGT, per germline. Deletions cut 4 bases from V and 8 bases from J, with 12 bases between. CDR3: CASSLGHLDEQFF. The CDR3 nucleotides are TGTGCCAGCAGTTTGGGACACCTAGATGAGCAGTTCTTC.

Many counts were recorded for this clonotype. The chain couples TRBV3-1 to TRBJ2-7, with a tentative D call TRBD2 (5 bases). The V gene lost 4 bases and the J gene lost 3 bases, with 22 bases spanning the gap. The length of the CDR3 is 17 residues. Germline V gene sequence: CDR1 LGHDT, CDR2 YNNKEL (reference sequence). CDR3: CASSRSNRRESRYEQYF. The CDR3, as DNA: TGTGCCAGCAGCCGAAGTAATCGCCGGGAATCTCGCTACGAGCAGTACTTC.

This clonotype was seen ten or more times. The CDR3 bases are TGTGCCAGCAGCTTGGCCGGGATCACCGGGGAGCTGTTTTTT. It codes for CASSLAGITGELFF. The chain couples TRBV5-5 to TRBJ2-2; TRBD2 might be the D (5 bases). The germline V and J ends were trimmed by 0 bases and 4 bases, with 7 bases remaining between them. This CDR3 contains 14 residues. Looked up from germline, CDR1 is SGHKS and CDR2 is YYEKEE (reference sequence).

In its sample, this clonotype was seen many times. V usage is TRBV12-3 or TRBV12-4 and J usage is TRBJ2-3, with D unclear. This CDR3 is built from 13 residues. V was trimmed by 1 base and J by 8 bases, leaving 10 bases between them. CDR3 sequence reads: CASSLGGFATQYF. The CDR3 nucleotides read TGTGCCAGCAGTTTAGGGGGATTCGCTACGCAGTATTTT.

The sample holds many counts of this clonotype. This chain uses TRBV4-1 with TRBJ2-1, with TRBD2 matching 10 bases. With V trimmed by 6 bases and J by 8 bases, 13 bases remained unmatched. The length of the CDR3 is 16 residues. The V gene's germline CDR1 is MGHRA and CDR2 YSYEKL. The CDR3, as DNA: TGCGCCAGCAGGCCAAAGGCTAGCGGGAGCTGGGATGAGCAGTTCTTC. This encodes CASRPKASGSWDEQFF.

This clonotype appeared many times. The DNA of the CDR3 is TGTGCCACCAGCAGTGCGTCGTGGGGGACAGAAGAGACCCAGTACTTC. It encodes CATSSASWGTEETQYF. The chain couples TRBV15 to TRBJ2-5; 7 positions agree with TRBD1. The CDR3 consists of 16 residues. The germline V gene has CDR1 LNHNV and CDR2 YYDKDF (reference sequence). V trimming: 3 bases; J trimming: 3 bases; junction bases outside the gene matches: 10.

Details on this clonotype: One end of the junction is discordant with germline, which a read error may explain. The genes are TRBV20-1 and TRBJ2-7; 11 bases are a match to TRBD1. From germline, CDR1 is DFQATT and CDR2 SNEGSKA (reference sequence). This CDR3 region has 12 residues. The CDR3 here is CSARDQGQGARF. The CDR3 nucleotides read TGCAGTGCTAGAGATCAAGGACAGGGGGCCCGTTTC.

This clonotype has a count of ten or more. The CDR3 sequence is CASSRRDRALEQYF. CDR3 DNA sequence: TGTGCCAGCAGTCGCCGGGACAGGGCGCTGGAGCAGTACTTC. This chain joins TRBV12-3 or TRBV12-4 and TRBJ2-7; 9 nucleotides agree with TRBD1. V shed 5 bases and J 7 bases; nucleotides not matched to a gene: 9. The CDR3 sequence is 14 residues long.

This clonotype showed up many times. The chain is built from TRBV10-3 and TRBJ2-1, with D perhaps TRBD2 (6 bases). V shed 6 bases and J shed 9 bases, with 18 bases lying between them. There are 14 residues in the CDR3. Germline values: CDR1 ENHRY, CDR2 SYGVKD. The DNA of the CDR3 is TGTGCCATCAGACAGGTAACGGGAGCCGGTGAGCAGTTCTTC. The encoded protein is CAIRQVTGAGEQFF.

This clonotype was counted at least ten times. The genes are TRBV5-8 and TRBJ1-1; D gene ambiguous. In germline, CDR1 is SGHTS, CDR2 YDEGEE. The length of the CDR3 is 11 residues. V lost 3 bases and J 6 bases, leaving 6 bases between the germline ends. For the CDR3, the DNA is TGTGCCAGCAGCTGGATCTCTGAAGCTTTCTTT. Translating gives CASSWISEAFF.

This clonotype has at least ten counts. The chain is built from TRBV6-4 and TRBJ2-2; tentative D call: TRBD1 (6 bases). Trimming cost V 6 bases and J 6 bases, with 20 bases left between them. Germline V gives CDR1 MRHNA, CDR2 SNTAGT. The CDR3 extends over 16 amino acids. CDR3 amino acids: CASSQRGTFRSGELFF. CDR3 nucleotides: TGTGCCAGCAGCCAAAGGGGGACGTTTCGTTCCGGGGAGCTGTTTTTT.

This clonotype was counted ten times or more. This chain links TRBV7-2 with TRBJ1-1; possible D gene TRBD1, 5 bases. CDR1 is SGHTA, CDR2 FQGNSA, per germline. Trimming left V 4 bases short and J 5 bases short, with 14 bases between. The CDR3 is 14 amino acids. The CDR3 bases are TGTGCCAGCAGCTCCCTGAGGGGCTTTACTGAAGCTTTCTTT. Its protein product is CASSSLRGFTEAFF.

At least ten counts were recorded for this clonotype. V usage is TRBV9 and J usage is TRBJ2-4; the match to TRBD2 covers 8 bases. Trimming at V came to 2 bases and at J to 5 bases, leaving 15 bases not matched to a gene. CDR1 and CDR2 from the germline V gene are SGDLS and YYNGEE. The CDR3 has 18 residues. The CDR3 region is CASSVFEVAGSEQNIQYF. DNA of the CDR3: TGTGCCAGCAGCGTCTTCGAAGTAGCGGGGAGTGAGCAAAACATTCAGTACTTC. Complete variable domain (other parts from reference TRBV9 and TRBJ2-4): DSGVTQTPKHLITATGQRVTLRCSPRSGDLSVYWYQQSLDQGLQFLIQYYNGEERAKGNILERFSAQQFPDLHSELNLSSLELGDSALYFCASSVFEVAGSEQNIQYFGAGTRLSVL.

This clonotype was seen ten or more times. V gene TRBV19 combines with J gene TRBJ2-1; D is possibly TRBD2 (5 bases). The CDR3 has 13 residues. Trimming pared 3 bases from V and 12 bases from J, leaving 15 bases between. Germline V gene sequence: CDR1 LNHDA, CDR2 SQIVND (reference sequence). The CDR3 sequence: CASSISQDLAQFF. The CDR3 DNA sequence: TGTGCCAGTAGTATCAGCCAGGACTTAGCGCAGTTCTTC.

The sample holds many counts of this clonotype. The chain is built from TRBV6-5 and TRBJ2-7, with 8 bases identical to TRBD1. CDR1 and CDR2 (germline): MNHEY, SVGAGI. Trimming at V came to 0 bases and at J to 4 bases, leaving 2 bases not matched to a gene. This CDR3 contains 14 residues. The CDR3 region is CASSYSDREYEQYF. Written as DNA, the CDR3 is TGTGCCAGCAGTTACTCGGACAGGGAGTACGAGCAGTACTTC.

This clonotype has ten or more counts. The rearrangement links TRBV29-1 to TRBJ1-1; 7 positions match TRBD1. The CDR3 has 14 residues. Germline V gene lookup returns CDR1 SQVTM and CDR2 ANQGSEA. Trimming removed 4 bases from V and 4 bases from J; junction bases left unmatched: 9. The CDR3 DNA sequence: TGCAGCGTTGGTTTCAGGGGGTCTATCACTGAAGCTTTCTTT. It is translated as CSVGFRGSITEAFF.

Many counts were recorded for this clonotype. This rearrangement joins TRBV28 to TRBJ2-3, with 8 nucleotides matching TRBD1. The CDR3 totals 12 residues. The germline V gene encodes CDR1 MDHEN and CDR2 SYDVKM. V was pared by 6 bases and J by 7 bases, with 3 bases of the junction left unmatched. In DNA form, the CDR3 reads TGTGCCAGCAGCTCAGGGGGCAATACGCAGTATTTT. Its translation is CASSSGGNTQYF.

This clonotype was seen ten or more times. In DNA, the CDR3 is TGTGCCAGCAGCTTAACCTTAGTGGATCAGCCCCAGCATTTT. Translating gives CASSLTLVDQPQHF. The chain links TRBV7-2 to TRBJ1-5; D ambiguous. Germline-derived CDR1 and CDR2 are SGHTA and FQGNSA. This CDR3 spans 14 amino acids. With 2 bases removed from V and 5 bases from J, the gap between germline ends came to 10 bases.

Details on this clonotype: One end of the junction varies from germline; a read error may be responsible. This chain joins TRBV5-4 and TRBJ2-1; 8 nucleotides line up with TRBD1. Germline CDR1 reads SGHNT; CDR2 reads YYREEE (reference sequence). CDR3 length equals 11 residues. The DNA of the CDR3 is TGTGCCAGCAGCTCGACAGGGGAATTATACTTC. As protein: CASSSTGELYF.

This clonotype was seen repeatedly, ten times or more. The V gene is TRBV29-1, the J gene TRBJ1-1; the match to TRBD1 covers 9 bases. This CDR3 spans 12 amino acids. From germline, CDR1 is SQVTM and CDR2 ANQGSEA. The V and J ends lost 6 bases and 9 bases, in that order; junction bases with no gene match: 8. The CDR3 reads CSVLIQGAKAFF. The CDR3 nucleotides are TGCAGCGTACTCATACAGGGGGCAAAAGCTTTCTTT.

This clonotype was detected many times. The J gene is TRBJ1-5, the V gene TRBV5-1, with a possible D match to TRBD1 (5 bases). V lost 5 bases, J lost 3 bases, and 9 bases lay in between. CDR1 SGHRS and CDR2 YFSETQ come from the germline V gene. The CDR3 covers 13 residues. The chain's CDR3 is CASSQGDNQPQHF. CDR3 nucleotide sequence: TGCGCCAGCAGTCAGGGAGACAATCAGCCCCAGCATTTT.

This clonotype came up many times. The gene calls are TRBV6-5 and TRBJ2-2; 13 nucleotides line up with TRBD2. The germline V gene encodes CDR1 MNHEY and CDR2 SVGAGI. With V trimmed by 2 bases and J by 4 bases, 7 bases remained unmatched. The CDR3 runs 18 residues. CDR3 amino acids: CASSYAGLAGSGTGELFF. CDR3 nucleotides: TGTGCCAGCAGTTACGCGGGACTAGCGGGATCGGGCACCGGGGAGCTGTTTTTT.

V is TRBV7-9 and J is TRBJ1-1, with 9 bases fitting TRBD1. Germline V CDR1 and CDR2: SEHNR, FQNEAQ (reference sequence). The CDR3 contains 16 residues. Losses at the gene ends were 3 bases for V and 6 bases for J; bases not matched to a gene: 11. CDR3 region: CASSFSQGADLPEAFF. CDR3 DNA sequence: TGTGCCAGCAGCTTCTCACAGGGGGCGGACCTGCCTGAAGCTTTCTTT. Full variable domain (outside the CDR3, taken from reference TRBV7-9 and TRBJ1-1): DTGVSQNPRHKITKRGQNVTFRCDPISEHNRLYWYRQTLGQGPEFLTYFQNEAQLEKSRLLSDRFSAERPKGSFSTLEIQRTEQGDSAMYLCASSFSQGADLPEAFFGQGTRLTVV.

This clonotype was counted many times. In DNA, the CDR3 is TGTGCCAGCAGCCAAATCGTCACAACATACAATGAGCAGTTCTTC. The encoded protein is CASSQIVTTYNEQFF. The rearrangement joins TRBV3-1 to TRBJ2-1; D unclear. CDR3 length: 15 residues. Germline V lookup: CDR1 LGHDT, CDR2 YNNKEL (reference sequence). V gave up 2 bases and J gave up 4 bases, with 12 bases separating them.

This clonotype was counted ten times or more. V and J are TRBV11-2 and TRBJ2-1, with a tentative D call TRBD1 (5 bases). The CDR3 runs 16 residues. V was trimmed by 4 bases and J by 0 bases, leaving 13 bases between them. Germline V lookup: CDR1 SGHAT, CDR2 FQNNGV. The CDR3 loop is CASSWSVGRSYNEQFF. In DNA form, the CDR3 reads TGTGCCAGCAGCTGGTCAGTGGGGCGCTCCTACAATGAGCAGTTCTTC.

This clonotype was seen only a few times. The V and J genes are TRBV12-3 or TRBV12-4 and TRBJ2-1; the D gene is possibly TRBD2 (5 bases). Trimming cost V 2 bases and J 5 bases, with 7 bases left between them. CDR3 length equals 13 residues. CDR3 region: CASSLRGNNEQFF. The DNA for the CDR3 is TGTGCCAGCAGTTTACGGGGTAACAATGAGCAGTTCTTC.

This clonotype was detected ten times or more. J is TRBJ2-2 and V is TRBV5-1; TRBD1 is a possible D gene (6 bases). The CDR3 runs 15 residues. Germline V CDR1 and CDR2: SGHRS, YFSETQ. Trimming left V 2 bases short and J 3 bases short, with 11 bases between. CDR3 sequence (DNA): TGCGCCAGCAGCTTCCGGGACACCCACACCGGGGAGCTGTTTTTT. As protein: CASSFRDTHTGELFF.

In this sample, this clonotype turned up many times. The chain is built from TRBV10-3 and TRBJ2-7, with TRBD1 as a possible D gene (6 bases). Germline CDR1 ENHRY, CDR2 SYGVKD. Trimming removed 3 bases from V and 2 bases from J, with 17 bases in between. This CDR3 region has 16 residues. In nucleotides, the CDR3 is TGTGCCATCAGTGATCGGACGGCAAAGGGGGCCTACGAGCAGTACTTC. It translates to CAISDRTAKGAYEQYF.

At least ten counts were recorded for this clonotype. The genes are TRBV20-1 and TRBJ1-2; D perhaps matches TRBD1 (6 bases). The CDR3 contains 12 residues. Looked up from germline, CDR1 is DFQATT and CDR2 is SNEGSKA (reference sequence). The germline V and J ends were trimmed by 6 bases and 4 bases, with 12 bases remaining between them. CDR3 DNA: TGCAGTGCAGGGGGGCTAGTCTATGGCTACACCTTC. Translation gives CSAGGLVYGYTF.